A selection of T cell receptor beta chains follows, all from one sample in a study of T-cell memory formation after mild COVID-19. TCRdb processed the 5' RACE reads anew with MiXCR; each CDR3 protein has one entry. The data show 300,000 to 400,000 distinct CDR3 sequences, 10% to 15% seen once. Source material: PBMCs or a T cell subset sorted from them (not recorded which). These receptors were collected from a man between 18 and 35 years old who had mild COVID-19 (a few samples of this study predate the infection). Cell type and time point are not known. CDR3s include the opening cysteine and the closing phenylalanine or tryptophan. Each record gives: CDR3 protein, CDR3 DNA, V gene, D gene, clone size, J gene. A D gene is named only where the DNA matches it firmly. Only part of the rows carry a size: once, few, many, or a class if the clone is expanded.

cdr3_aa: CASSWGLEGGELFF; cdr3_nt: TGCGCCAGCAGCTGGGGACTCGAGGGCGGGGAGCTGTTTTTT; v_call: TRBV5-1; d_call: .; clone_size: .; j_call: TRBJ2-2
cdr3_aa: CASSQEKGLGANGYTF; cdr3_nt: TGTGCCAGCAGCCAAGAGAAGGGCTTAGGGGCGAATGGCTACACCTTC; v_call: TRBV4-2; d_call: .; clone_size: .; j_call: TRBJ1-2
cdr3_aa: CASSQGPNPEETQYF; cdr3_nt: TGTGCCAGCAGCCAAGGCCCTAACCCCGAAGAGACCCAGTACTTC; v_call: TRBV3-1; d_call: .; clone_size: .; j_call: TRBJ2-5
cdr3_aa: CSSSWDRNYEQYF; cdr3_nt: TGTTCCAGCAGTTGGGACAGGAATTACGAGCAGTACTTC; v_call: TRBV12-3/TRBV12-4; d_call: TRBD1; clone_size: .; j_call: TRBJ2-7
cdr3_aa: CASSQDFGRGRGSPLHF; cdr3_nt: TGTGCCAGCAGCCAAGATTTCGGGAGAGGGAGGGGATCACCCCTCCACTTT; v_call: TRBV3-1; d_call: .; clone_size: few; j_call: TRBJ1-6
cdr3_aa: CASSLRGRGYTEAFF; cdr3_nt: TGTGCCAGCAGCCTAAGGGGGCGGGGTTACACTGAAGCTTTCTTT; v_call: TRBV5-6; d_call: TRBD1; clone_size: few; j_call: TRBJ1-1
cdr3_aa: CASSLRQGPTPLHF; cdr3_nt: TGCGCCAGCAGCCTGAGACAGGGCCCGACACCCCTCCACTTT; v_call: TRBV4-3; d_call: TRBD1; clone_size: few; j_call: TRBJ1-6
cdr3_aa: CATSETSFYGYTF; cdr3_nt: TGTGCCACCAGTGAGACCAGCTTCTATGGCTACACCTTC; v_call: TRBV24-1; d_call: .; clone_size: .; j_call: TRBJ1-2
cdr3_aa: CASSLTISVSSPLHF; cdr3_nt: TGTGCCAGCAGTTTAACAATCTCGGTCAGCTCACCCCTCCACTTT; v_call: TRBV27; d_call: .; clone_size: few; j_call: TRBJ1-6
cdr3_aa: CASSLGWGSTEAFF; cdr3_nt: TGTGCCAGCAGCTTGGGTTGGGGGAGCACTGAAGCTTTCTTT; v_call: TRBV5-4; d_call: .; clone_size: few; j_call: TRBJ1-1
cdr3_aa: CASSARQGFSYEQYF; cdr3_nt: TGTGCCAGCAGCGCCCGACAGGGCTTTTCCTACGAGCAGTACTTC; v_call: TRBV7-2; d_call: TRBD1; clone_size: .; j_call: TRBJ2-7
cdr3_aa: CASSYWGLAGSPLHF; cdr3_nt: TGTGCCAGCAGTTATTGGGGGCTTGCCGGATCACCCCTCCACTTT; v_call: TRBV6-2/TRBV6-3; d_call: .; clone_size: .; j_call: TRBJ1-6
cdr3_aa: CASSVRDGGYNEQFF; cdr3_nt: TGCGCCAGCAGCGTCCGGGACGGAGGATACAATGAGCAGTTCTTC; v_call: TRBV4-3; d_call: .; clone_size: few; j_call: TRBJ2-1
cdr3_aa: CASSERGQTNSPLHF; cdr3_nt: TGTGCCAGCAGTGAAAGAGGGCAGACTAATTCACCCCTCCACTTT; v_call: TRBV2; d_call: .; clone_size: few; j_call: TRBJ1-6
cdr3_aa: CAGSLNTEAFF; cdr3_nt: TGTGCCGGCAGCCTCAACACTGAAGCTTTCTTT; v_call: TRBV5-6; d_call: .; clone_size: .; j_call: TRBJ1-1
cdr3_aa: CASSTGMSFYEQYF; cdr3_nt: TGTGCCAGCAGCACAGGGATGAGTTTCTACGAGCAGTACTTC; v_call: TRBV5-6; d_call: .; clone_size: .; j_call: TRBJ2-7
cdr3_aa: CASSQTPNNEKLFF; cdr3_nt: TGTGCCAGCAGCCAGACACCGAATAATGAAAAACTGTTTTTT; v_call: TRBV7-9; d_call: .; clone_size: .; j_call: TRBJ1-4
cdr3_aa: CASGLTGTLNTEAFF; cdr3_nt: TGTGCCAGCGGGTTAACCGGGACGTTGAACACTGAAGCTTTCTTT; v_call: TRBV11-2; d_call: .; clone_size: few; j_call: TRBJ1-1
cdr3_aa: CASSQGDYQETQYF; cdr3_nt: TGCGCCAGCAGCCAAGGGGACTACCAAGAGACCCAGTACTTC; v_call: TRBV4-1; d_call: .; clone_size: .; j_call: TRBJ2-5
cdr3_aa: CASTYRGNGELFF; cdr3_nt: TGTGCCAGCACATACAGGGGGAACGGGGAGCTGTTTTTT; v_call: TRBV6-2/TRBV6-3; d_call: TRBD1; clone_size: few; j_call: TRBJ2-2
cdr3_aa: CASSPLGGRKLSGNTIYF; cdr3_nt: TGTGCCAGCAGTCCGCTAGGGGGACGTAAACTCTCTGGAAACACCATATATTTT; v_call: TRBV12-3/TRBV12-4; d_call: .; clone_size: few; j_call: TRBJ1-3
cdr3_aa: CASSFRDLPSGGQLFF; cdr3_nt: TGTGCCAGCAGTTTTCGGGACCTACCCTCCGGCGGGCAGCTGTTTTTT; v_call: TRBV12-3/TRBV12-4; d_call: .; clone_size: .; j_call: TRBJ2-2
cdr3_aa: CATSGTNEKLFF; cdr3_nt: TGTGCCACCAGTGGGACAAATGAAAAACTGTTTTTT; v_call: TRBV24-1; d_call: .; clone_size: once; j_call: TRBJ1-4
cdr3_aa: CASSQVGTGLQHGYTF; cdr3_nt: TGTGCCAGCAGCCAAGTGGGGACAGGGTTGCAGCATGGCTACACCTTC; v_call: TRBV4-2; d_call: TRBD1; clone_size: few; j_call: TRBJ1-2
cdr3_aa: CASSHGAGFPNEQFF; cdr3_nt: TGCGCCAGCAGCCATGGAGCGGGGTTCCCCAATGAGCAGTTCTTC; v_call: TRBV4-1; d_call: TRBD2; clone_size: .; j_call: TRBJ2-1
cdr3_aa: CSHRQDTYNEQFF; cdr3_nt: TGCAGTCATCGACAGGATACCTACAATGAGCAGTTCTTC; v_call: TRBV29-1; d_call: .; clone_size: few; j_call: TRBJ2-1
cdr3_aa: CASSQVTGTNTEAFF; cdr3_nt: TGTGCCAGCAGCCAAGTGACAGGGACGAACACTGAAGCTTTCTTT; v_call: TRBV4-2; d_call: TRBD1; clone_size: few; j_call: TRBJ1-1